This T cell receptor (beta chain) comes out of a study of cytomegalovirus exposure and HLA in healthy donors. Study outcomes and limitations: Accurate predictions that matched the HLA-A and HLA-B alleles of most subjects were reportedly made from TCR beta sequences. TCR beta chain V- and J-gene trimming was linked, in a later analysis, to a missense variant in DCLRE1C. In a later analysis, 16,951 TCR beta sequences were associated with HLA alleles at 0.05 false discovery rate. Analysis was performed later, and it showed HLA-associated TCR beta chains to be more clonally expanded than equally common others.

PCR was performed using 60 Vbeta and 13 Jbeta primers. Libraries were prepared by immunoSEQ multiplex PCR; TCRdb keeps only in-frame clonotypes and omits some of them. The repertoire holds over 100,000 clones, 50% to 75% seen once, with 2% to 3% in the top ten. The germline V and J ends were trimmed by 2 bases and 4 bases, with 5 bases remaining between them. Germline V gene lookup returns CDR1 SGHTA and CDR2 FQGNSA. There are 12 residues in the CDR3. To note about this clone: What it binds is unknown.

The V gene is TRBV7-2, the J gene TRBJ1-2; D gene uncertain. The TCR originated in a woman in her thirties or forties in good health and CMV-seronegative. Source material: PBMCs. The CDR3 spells CASSLSGYGYTF. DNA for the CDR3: TGTGCCAGCAGCTTATCAGGCTATGGCTACACCTTC.